This TCR beta chain was captured in a study of blood T cell repertoires in COVID-19. At the level of the study: Some COVID-19 samples were acute and others convalescent; all came from the United States, Italy and Spain. PBMCs, B-cell-depleted T cells, or T cells were the source of the cDNA or gDNA that made up the material.

Original methodology: Scientists estimated how many nucleated cells there were by amplifying reference gene primers. TCRdb's copy holds only in-frame clones and misses some; the assay was immunoSEQ multiplex PCR. The DNA gave D and trimming, while V, J and clone size come from that table. The sample has about 130,000 clones, approximately 81% seen once; the top ten hold roughly 5.5%. The CDR3 loop spans 16 amino acids. With 1 base clipped from V and 4 bases from J, the junction kept 4 bases outside the gene matches. Germline CDR1 reads SGHAT; CDR2 reads FQNNGV. V usage is TRBV11-2 and J usage is TRBJ1-3, with 10 bases that match TRBD1. Sequenced material: peripheral blood. The receptor's source is a man aged 55 to 69 with acute or convalescent COVID-19. The CDR3 region is CASSLGQGAPGNTIYF. CDR3 coding DNA: TGTGCCAGCAGCTTAGGACAGGGGGCGCCAGGAAACACCATATATTTT.